Below, 5 T cell receptor beta chains from the same sample are listed, as sequenced in a study of blood T cell repertoires in COVID-19. The table came from immunoSEQ multiplex PCR; TCRdb's copy has only in-frame clones and leaves some out. The data contain around 50,000 clones, approximately 85% of them singletons. The sequencing sample was made of peripheral blood. The receptors come from a woman aged 55 to 70 with acute or convalescent COVID-19.

This sequence joins TRBV18 and TRBJ1-3, with D hard to call. Germline values: CDR1 KGHSH, CDR2 LQKENI. V was cut by 0 bases and J by 0 bases, with 6 bases left in between. The CDR3 has 15 residues. CDR3 bases: TGTGCCAGCTCACCACCAACTAACTCTGGAAACACCATATATTTT. Translating gives CASSPPTNSGNTIYF.

Remarks on this clone: A read error may account for a junction end that differs from germline. V gene TRBV7-7 combines with J gene TRBJ2-2; D possibly corresponds to TRBD1 (6 bases). Germline CDR1 is SSHAT and CDR2 is FNYEAQ (reference sequence). This CDR3 has 16 residues. The CDR3 nucleotides read TGTGCTAGCAGCTCCCTGACAGGAGAGAACACCGGGGAGCTGTTTTTT. This sequence encodes CASSSLTGENTGELFF.

The chain couples TRBV16 to TRBJ1-4; 8 nucleotides agree with TRBD1. The CDR3 runs to 14 residues. Trimming at V came to 3 bases and at J to 3 bases, leaving 0 bases not matched to a gene. The germline V gene has CDR1 KGHSY and CDR2 FQNENV. The CDR3: CASSQTGANEKLFF. The CDR3 region has the DNA TGTGCCAGCAGCCAGACAGGGGCTAATGAAAAACTGTTTTTT.

The CDR3: CASSLASATNTGELFF. The DNA of the CDR3 is TGTGCCAGCAGCTTGGCGAGCGCGACGAACACCGGGGAGCTGTTTTTT. The gene calls are TRBV5-4 and TRBJ2-2; D gene uncertain. From germline, CDR1 is SGHNT and CDR2 YYREEE (reference sequence). V lost 0 bases and J lost 0, with 9 bases in between. This CDR3 contains 16 residues. The full variable domain, its missing parts supplied by reference TRBV5-4 and TRBJ2-2, is ETGVTQSPTHLIKTRGQQVTLRCSSQSGHNTVSWYQQALGQGPQFIFQYYREEENGRGNFPPRFSGLQFPNYSSELNVNALELDDSALYLCASSLASATNTGELFFGEGSRLTVL.

The chain combines TRBV19 with TRBJ1-2; D not resolved. V was pared by 2 bases and J by 5 bases, with 15 bases between. This CDR3 spans 15 amino acids. Germline lookup yields CDR1 LNHDA and CDR2 SQIVND (reference sequence). The CDR3 reads CASSITGSSKYGYTF. The CDR3 DNA follows: TGTGCCAGTAGTATAACGGGTTCGAGCAAGTATGGCTACACCTTC.